The 27 T cell receptor beta chains listed next were all sequenced from one sample in a study of cytomegalovirus exposure and HLA in healthy donors. With 60 Vbeta and 13 Jbeta primers, the PCR was carried out. Profiling relied on immunoSEQ multiplex PCR, and the TCRdb table lists in-frame clones only, not all of them. In the table there are about 140,000 clones, roughly 80% of which are singletons. The source material was PBMCs. These TCRs come from a man aged 40-49 years in good health and CMV-seronegative.

The chain couples TRBV4-1 to TRBJ1-1; TRBD1 matches 7 bases. Germline CDR1 and CDR2: MGHRA and YSYEKL. The J segment lost 7 bases and the V segment lost 0 bases, leaving 29 bases of the junction unmatched. This CDR3 contains 22 residues. The CDR3 spells CASSQDPWQHSITGDLGNEAFF. Here the CDR3 DNA reads TGCGCCAGCAGCCAAGATCCCTGGCAACACAGCATAACAGGGGACCTAGGCAATGAAGCTTTCTTT.

The gene calls are TRBV28 and TRBJ1-5; unclear D gene. The CDR3 extends over 14 amino acids. V lost 2 bases, J lost 2 bases, and 7 bases lay in between. CDR1 and CDR2 (germline): MDHEN, SYDVKM. This chain's CDR3 is CASSLGERNQPQHF. The CDR3 DNA follows: TGTGCCAGCAGTTTAGGGGAGCGCAATCAGCCCCAGCATTTT.

The rearrangement uses TRBV27 and TRBJ2-7; 7 nucleotides agree with TRBD1. CDR1 MNHEY and CDR2 SMNVEV come from the germline V gene (reference sequence). The CDR3 runs 13 residues. The V gene end was trimmed by 3 bases and the J gene end by 2 bases; junction bases not matched to a gene: 1. CDR3 protein: CASSFTGAYEQYF. As DNA, the CDR3 is TGTGCCAGCAGTTTCACAGGGGCCTACGAGCAGTACTTC.

This chain connects TRBV27 to TRBJ2-1, with TRBD2 identical over 14 bases. The CDR3 sequence is 14 residues long. V lost 8 bases to trimming and J lost 9 bases; unmatched junction nucleotides: 6. Germline lookup yields CDR1 MNHEY and CDR2 SMNVEV (reference sequence). CDR3 sequence reads: CASLTSGGAGEQFF. Here the CDR3 DNA reads TGTGCCAGCTTGACTAGCGGGGGGGCCGGTGAGCAGTTCTTC.

The chain has TRBV4-1 and TRBJ1-1; TRBD1 might be the D (6 bases). The germline V and J ends were trimmed by 2 bases and 3 bases, with 16 bases remaining between them. The CDR3 extends over 16 amino acids. Germline loops: CDR1 MGHRA, CDR2 YSYEKL. DNA for the CDR3: TGCGCCAGCAGCCAATTACAGGGCGCCCTTTACACTGAAGCTTTCTTT. It translates to CASSQLQGALYTEAFF.

This chain connects TRBV6-1 to TRBJ1-5; maybe TRBD1 (5 bases). V lost 6 bases to trimming and J lost 0 bases, with 12 bases between them. The V gene's germline CDR1 is MNHNS and CDR2 SASEGT. The CDR3 runs to 15 residues. The CDR3 DNA sequence: TGTGCCAGCAGAATAGCGGGGGTTAGCAATCAGCCCCAGCATTTT. Its translation is CASRIAGVSNQPQHF.

The chain has TRBV7-9 and TRBJ2-5, with TRBD1 matching 8 bases. Germline loops: CDR1 SEHNR, CDR2 FQNEAQ (reference sequence). The CDR3 contains 14 residues. The J segment lost 3 bases and the V segment lost 3 bases, leaving 3 bases of the junction unmatched. Here the CDR3 DNA reads TGTGCCAGCAGCTTGCTGACAGGGGAAGAGACCCAGTACTTC. Translation gives CASSLLTGEETQYF.

V and J are TRBV14 and TRBJ1-2; D might be TRBD1 (5 bases). From germline, CDR1 is SGHDN and CDR2 FVKESK. Between the trimmed V and J ends, which lost 2 bases and 0 bases, there was a span of 13 bases. The CDR3 length is 16 residues. CDR3 nucleotides: TGTGCCAGCAGCCAATTAGGGGCGGTCTCTAACTATGGCTACACCTTC. Translated, it gives CASSQLGAVSNYGYTF. Full variable domain (rest looked up from reference TRBV14 and TRBJ1-2): EAGVTQFPSHSVIEKGQTVTLRCDPISGHDNLYWYRRVMGKEIKFLLHFVKESKQDESGMPNNRFLAERTGGTYSTLKVQPAELEDSGVYFCASSQLGAVSNYGYTFGSGTRLTVV.

The chain links TRBV11-3 to TRBJ2-5, with 7 bases fitting TRBD2. The end of the DNA fits TRBJ2-7 better, so the J call may be wrong. This CDR3 has 15 amino acids. The germline gives CDR1 SGHNT, CDR2 YENEEA. The CDR3 DNA reads as TGTGCCAGCAGCTTACTAGGCGGGGGAACCTACGAGCAGTACTTC. Amino acids: CASSLLGGGTYEQYF.

The V gene is TRBV5-1, the J gene TRBJ2-7, with D possibly being TRBD2 (5 bases). V shed 2 bases and J shed 0 bases, with 9 bases lying between them. Germline V gives CDR1 SGHRS, CDR2 YFSETQ. The CDR3 consists of 14 residues. In DNA form, the CDR3 reads TGCGCCAGCAGCTTCATGGGGAGCTCCTACGAGCAGTACTTC. Translating gives CASSFMGSSYEQYF.

The DNA for the CDR3 is TGCAGCGTTGAAGAGGGCGACAGGTCCTACAATGAGCAGTTCTTC. Translation gives CSVEEGDRSYNEQFF. The J gene is TRBJ2-1, the V gene TRBV29-1, with a weak D call TRBD1 (6 bases). The V and J ends lost 0 bases and 1 base respectively, with 10 bases between them. Germline V lookup: CDR1 SQVTM, CDR2 ANQGSEA. This CDR3 is built from 15 residues.

A remark on this clone: Other DNA variants within this sample encode the same CDR3. The J gene is TRBJ2-5, the V gene TRBV29-1, with 8 bases that match TRBD2. Germline V lookup: CDR1 SQVTM, CDR2 ANQGSEA. Losses at the gene ends were 6 bases for V and 5 bases for J; bases not matched to a gene: 5. The CDR3 is 12 residues long. CDR3 residues: CSVGASGETQYF. CDR3 in DNA: TGCAGCGTCGGGGCTAGCGGGGAGACCCAGTACTTC.

CDR3 in DNA: TGTGCCAGCAGCGTAGTAGAACAGCCCTATGTCACTGGAAACACCATATATTTT. Translated: CASSVVEQPYVTGNTIYF. This rearrangement joins TRBV9 to TRBJ1-3; no clear D. The V end was cut by 0 bases, the J end by 2 bases, with 18 bases between. Germline V gives CDR1 SGDLS, CDR2 YYNGEE. The CDR3 is 18 residues long.

V is TRBV9 and J is TRBJ1-3; 9 bases align to TRBD1. The CDR3 extends over 16 amino acids. Germline V gene sequence: CDR1 SGDLS, CDR2 YYNGEE. The trim removed 0 bases at V and 3 bases at J, leaving 4 bases unmatched. Here the CDR3 reads CASSVDRDRVGNTIYF. CDR3 DNA sequence: TGTGCCAGCAGCGTAGATAGGGACAGGGTTGGAAACACCATATATTTT.

This chain connects TRBV9 to TRBJ2-5; D unresolved. CDR1 and CDR2 from the germline V gene are SGDLS and YYNGEE. The V and J ends lost 4 bases and 2 bases respectively, with 9 bases between them. The CDR3 is 13 residues long. DNA for the CDR3: TGTGCCAGCAGCACAAACCCTCAAGAGACCCAGTACTTC. Its protein product is CASSTNPQETQYF.

The chain combines TRBV2 with TRBJ2-3; possible D gene TRBD2, 6 bases. V lost 1 base and J 2 bases, leaving 10 bases between the germline ends. This CDR3 contains 15 residues. CDR1 SNHLY and CDR2 FYNNEI come from the germline V gene. CDR3 coding DNA: TGTGCCAGCAGTGAAGGGGCGGGGACCACAGATACGCAGTATTTT. It encodes CASSEGAGTTDTQYF.

This clone was observed a few times. The genes are TRBV7-3 and TRBJ2-3; 8 bases fit TRBD1. The length of the CDR3 is 16 residues. The germline V gene has CDR1 SGHTA and CDR2 FQGTGA. J lost 5 bases, V lost 5 bases, and 12 bases had no gene match. The DNA for the CDR3 is TGTGCCAGCAGCCCCCAAAGGCAGGGGGCAGGAGATACGCAGTATTTT. Amino acids: CASSPQRQGAGDTQYF.

V is TRBV7-6 and J is TRBJ1-1, with 7 bases that match TRBD1. Trimming cost V 5 bases and J 0 bases; bases outside gene matches: 6. The length of the CDR3 is 15 residues. Per the germline V gene, CDR1 is SGHVS and CDR2 is FNYEAQ. The CDR3 loop reads CASSPRQGLNTEAFF. CDR3 sequence (DNA): TGTGCCAGCAGCCCGCGACAGGGATTGAACACTGAAGCTTTCTTT.

This chain uses TRBV5-4 with TRBJ2-3; 8 nucleotides line up with TRBD2. Germline CDR1 reads SGHNT; CDR2 reads YYREEE (reference sequence). There are 18 residues in the CDR3. V shed 4 bases, J shed 2 bases, and the junction held 15 bases outside the gene matches. The CDR3 sequence: CASSLEGLAGGNTDTQYF. The DNA of the CDR3 is TGTGCCAGCAGCCTTGAGGGGTTGGCGGGGGGAAACACAGATACGCAGTATTTT.

V is TRBV5-6 and J is TRBJ2-5; 7 nucleotides agree with TRBD1. With 0 bases clipped from V and 4 bases from J, the junction kept 3 bases outside the gene matches. Per germline, CDR1 SGHDT and CDR2 YYEEEE. CDR3 length: 14 amino acids. The CDR3 here is CASSLAPGGETQYF. The CDR3 nucleotides read TGTGCCAGCAGCTTGGCCCCAGGGGGAGAGACCCAGTACTTC.

The chain joins TRBV5-1 to TRBJ1-1, with D possibly TRBD1 on 5 matching bases. The CDR3 runs 13 residues. Germline V lookup: CDR1 SGHRS, CDR2 YFSETQ. V was shortened by 0 bases and J by 11 bases, with 14 bases between the two germline ends. The CDR3 DNA sequence: TGCGCCAGCAGCTTGGGAACAGGTAAAGGGGCTTTCTTT. Translation gives CASSLGTGKGAFF.

With respect to this clone: This sample includes further DNA sequences coding for the same CDR3. This sequence joins TRBV6-1 and TRBJ2-7; tentatively, D is TRBD2 (5 bases). The V end lost 8 bases, the J end lost 0 bases, and 14 bases lay between the germline ends. The CDR3 consists of 14 residues. Germline CDR1 and CDR2: MNHNS and SASEGT. The CDR3 DNA reads TGTGCCAGCCAGATCCCCGCGGGCTCCTACGAGCAGTACTTC. It translates to CASQIPAGSYEQYF.

In this sample, this clone turned up a few times. Other DNA sequences in this sample translate to the same CDR3. The genes are TRBV6-1 and TRBJ2-5, with TRBD1 matching 10 bases. Germline CDR1 is MNHNS and CDR2 is SASEGT. This CDR3 is built from 15 residues. J gave up 5 bases and V 2 bases, and 5 bases lay outside the gene matches. For the CDR3, the DNA is TGTGCCAGCAGTGAAAGACAGGGGGCAGGGGAGACCCAGTACTTC. It yields the protein CASSERQGAGETQYF.

The CDR3 protein is CASSSQFQETQYF. CDR3 nucleotides: TGTGCCAGCAGCTCCCAGTTCCAAGAGACCCAGTACTTC. The gene calls are TRBV7-3 and TRBJ2-5; D is uncertain. Germline V gives CDR1 SGHTA, CDR2 FQGTGA. V was pared by 4 bases and J by 1 base, with 7 bases between. This CDR3 contains 13 residues.

This clone was found a few times. The CDR3, as DNA: TGCGCCAGCAGTCGGGAGGGGGCAGGTGGCTACACCTTC. Protein: CASSREGAGGYTF. The chain couples TRBV5-1 to TRBJ1-2, with 7 bases matching TRBD1. Germline values: CDR1 SGHRS, CDR2 YFSETQ. The CDR3 is made up of 13 amino acids. The J segment lost 7 bases and the V segment lost 5 bases, leaving 8 bases of the junction unmatched.

This clone was seen only once. The chain carries TRBV27 and TRBJ1-4, with 10 bases fitting TRBD1. V shed 2 bases and J 7 bases; nucleotides not matched to a gene: 7. Looked up from germline, CDR1 is MNHEY and CDR2 is SMNVEV (reference sequence). This CDR3 contains 16 residues. The CDR3 spells CASSLRWGTGAEKLFF. CDR3 nucleotides: TGTGCCAGCAGTTTAAGGTGGGGGACAGGGGCTGAAAAACTGTTTTTT.

The rearrangement links TRBV6-1 to TRBJ2-7; a possible D gene is TRBD2 (6 bases). Germline V lookup: CDR1 MNHNS, CDR2 SASEGT. This CDR3 contains 14 residues. Trimming shortened V by 2 bases and J by 4 bases, and 12 bases separated the two germline ends. CDR3 DNA sequence: TGTGCCAGCAGTGAAATTACGGGGAGGTACGAGCAGTACTTC. Translating gives CASSEITGRYEQYF.